This record looks at one T cell receptor beta chain sequence and its context. This specimen belongs to a study of T cells in pancreatic ductal adenocarcinoma. The table came from immunoSEQ multiplex PCR; TCRdb's copy has only in-frame clones and leaves some out. This repertoire shows 25,000 to 35,000 clones, roughly nine tenths found once; its top ten account for less than 2.5%. Trimming left V 0 bases short and J 1 base short, with 6 bases between. The CDR3 runs 14 residues. Per germline, CDR1 MGHRA and CDR2 YSYEKL. Selected pancreatic ductal adenocarcinoma patients had undergone surgery without neoadjuvant therapy.

Specimen: PBMCs. The V call is TRBV4-1, the J call TRBJ1-1, with D unresolved. The source of this sequence is a human donor with pancreatic ductal adenocarcinoma. For the CDR3, the DNA is TGCGCCAGCAGCCAAGATTTAGGGAACACTGAAGCTTTCTTT. Translating it yields CASSQDLGNTEAFF.